These 10 T cell receptor beta chains were all obtained from the same sample, sequenced in a study of human T cells and chemical hapten exposure. TCRdb reprocessed the RACE reads with MiXCR, giving one entry per CDR3 protein. The sample lists 50,000 to 65,000 distinct CDR3 sequences; about 9.4% were seen once. This sample's time point: pre-sensitization, week 0. Treatment specified: therapeutic diphenylcyclopropenone sensitization with weekly scalp DPC. The sequencing here drew on whole blood, taken in connection with sensitization to the hapten diphenylcyclopropenone (DPC). Source of these receptors: a middle-aged woman with alopecia areata. Some clones in this sample may be carry-over from other donors' samples.

This clonotype was recorded at least ten times. This rearrangement joins TRBV6-6 to TRBJ2-3, with D possibly TRBD1 on 7 matching bases. CDR1 and CDR2 (germline): MNHNY, SVGAGI (reference sequence). The CDR3 spans 16 residues. Between the trimmed V and J ends, which lost 0 bases and 6 bases, there was a span of 16 bases. In nucleotides, the CDR3 is TGTGCCAGCAGTTACTCGACAGGGCTAGCGCCTGATACGCAGTATTTT. Translating gives CASSYSTGLAPDTQYF.

The sample holds a few counts of this clonotype. The chain links TRBV6-6 to TRBJ1-5, with D possibly TRBD1 on 5 matching bases. This CDR3 spans 13 amino acids. Germline V gene data show CDR1 as MNHNY and CDR2 as SVGAGI (reference sequence). V was cut by 5 bases and J by 5 bases, with 10 bases left in between. The CDR3 spells CASSAQAYQPQHF. DNA of the CDR3: TGTGCCAGCAGTGCACAGGCTTATCAGCCCCAGCATTTT.

This chain links TRBV7-7 with TRBJ1-3; 8 nucleotides agree with TRBD1. Unmatched junction bases numbered 12, after V lost 5 bases and J lost 0 bases. CDR1 is SSHAT and CDR2 is FNYEAQ in the germline V gene (reference sequence). The CDR3 has 18 residues. CDR3: CASSPRTGSDYSGNTIYF. The CDR3 bases are TGTGCCAGCAGCCCCAGGACAGGGAGCGATTACTCTGGAAACACCATATATTTT. The variable domain in full, completed from reference TRBV7-7 and TRBJ1-3, reads GAGVSQSPRYKVTKRGQDVTLRCDPISSHATLYWYQQALGQGPEFLTYFNYEAQPDKSGLPSDRFSAERPEGSISTLTIQRTEQRDSAMYRCASSPRTGSDYSGNTIYFGEGSWLTVV.

This clonotype was seen only a few times. The rearrangement joins TRBV12-3 or TRBV12-4 to TRBJ1-6; D remains ambiguous. The CDR3 extends over 13 amino acids. V lost 5 bases and J 7 bases, leaving 9 bases between the germline ends. The CDR3 sequence: CASSPDRNSPLHF. CDR3 nucleotide sequence: TGTGCCAGCAGTCCCGACCGAAATTCACCCCTCCACTTT.

This clonotype was seen only a few times. This chain connects TRBV12-3 or TRBV12-4 to TRBJ2-2; 8 nucleotides align to TRBD2. V dropped 5 bases and J dropped 4; count of bases not matched to a gene: 6. The CDR3 covers 15 residues. CDR3: CASSLTSGGTGELFF. The CDR3 DNA reads TGTGCCAGCAGTCTGACCAGCGGGGGCACCGGGGAGCTGTTTTTT.

This clonotype appeared a single time. The gene calls are TRBV12-3 or TRBV12-4 and TRBJ2-3; weak D call: TRBD1 (6 bases). CDR3 size: 15 residues. V lost 2 bases and J 2 bases, leaving 11 bases between the germline ends. Here the CDR3 reads CASSLQGSYTDTQYF. As DNA, the CDR3 is TGTGCCAGCAGTTTACAGGGGAGCTACACAGATACGCAGTATTTT.

The chain joins TRBV6-6 to TRBJ2-7; TRBD2 agrees at 8 bases. This CDR3 has 16 amino acids. The V gene's germline CDR1 is MNHNY and CDR2 SVGAGI (reference sequence). V shed 4 bases, J shed 3 bases, and the junction held 11 bases outside the gene matches. This CDR3 is CASSWDTSGPFYEQYF. The CDR3 DNA reads as TGTGCCAGCAGTTGGGACACTAGCGGACCATTCTACGAGCAGTACTTC.

This clonotype appeared many times. As DNA, the CDR3 is TGTGCCAGCAGCCCGTTCCAGGGACCCCCTAACAATGAGCAGTTCTTC. Translating gives CASSPFQGPPNNEQFF. V usage is TRBV6-2 or TRBV6-3 and J usage is TRBJ2-1; D is perhaps TRBD1 or TRBD2 (5 bases each). The CDR3 has 16 amino acids. Germline V gene sequence: CDR1 MNHEY, CDR2 SVGEGT. Trimming stripped 6 bases from V and 5 bases from J, with 20 bases between.

This clonotype was recorded many times. The V gene is TRBV7-2, the J gene TRBJ1-1; TRBD1 matches 8 bases. The CDR3 length is 15 residues. The trim removed 5 bases at V and 4 bases at J, leaving 9 bases unmatched. The germline V gene has CDR1 SGHTA and CDR2 FQGNSA. The CDR3 loop is CASSLQGAGVTEAFF. The CDR3 nucleotides are TGTGCCAGCAGCCTTCAGGGGGCAGGAGTCACTGAAGCTTTCTTT.

This clonotype has ten or more counts. This sequence joins TRBV7-8 and TRBJ2-2; 15 positions agree with TRBD2. The CDR3 consists of 18 residues. J was trimmed by 4 bases and V by 6 bases; bases with no gene match: 9. Germline V CDR1 and CDR2: SGHVS, FQNEAQ. The CDR3, as DNA: TGTGCCAGCAGTTCCCGGACTAGCGGGGGGGCCACCACCGGGGAGCTGTTTTTT. Translating it yields CASSSRTSGGATTGELFF.